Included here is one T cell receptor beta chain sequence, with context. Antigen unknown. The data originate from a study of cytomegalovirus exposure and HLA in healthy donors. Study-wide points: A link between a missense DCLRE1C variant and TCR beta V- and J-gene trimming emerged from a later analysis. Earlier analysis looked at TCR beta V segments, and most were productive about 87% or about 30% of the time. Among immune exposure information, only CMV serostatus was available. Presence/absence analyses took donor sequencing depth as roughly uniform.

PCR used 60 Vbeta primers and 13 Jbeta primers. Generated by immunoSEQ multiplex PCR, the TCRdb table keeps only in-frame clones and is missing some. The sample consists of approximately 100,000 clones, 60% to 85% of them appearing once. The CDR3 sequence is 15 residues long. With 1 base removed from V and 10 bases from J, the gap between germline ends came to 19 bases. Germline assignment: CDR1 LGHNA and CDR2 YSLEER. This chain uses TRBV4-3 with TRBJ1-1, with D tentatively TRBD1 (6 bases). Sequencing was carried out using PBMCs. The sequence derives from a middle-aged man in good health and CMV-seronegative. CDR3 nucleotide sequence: TGCGCCAGCAGCCAAGCCCAGGGGTTCGCCTCCCCAGCTTTCTTT. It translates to CASSQAQGFASPAFF.